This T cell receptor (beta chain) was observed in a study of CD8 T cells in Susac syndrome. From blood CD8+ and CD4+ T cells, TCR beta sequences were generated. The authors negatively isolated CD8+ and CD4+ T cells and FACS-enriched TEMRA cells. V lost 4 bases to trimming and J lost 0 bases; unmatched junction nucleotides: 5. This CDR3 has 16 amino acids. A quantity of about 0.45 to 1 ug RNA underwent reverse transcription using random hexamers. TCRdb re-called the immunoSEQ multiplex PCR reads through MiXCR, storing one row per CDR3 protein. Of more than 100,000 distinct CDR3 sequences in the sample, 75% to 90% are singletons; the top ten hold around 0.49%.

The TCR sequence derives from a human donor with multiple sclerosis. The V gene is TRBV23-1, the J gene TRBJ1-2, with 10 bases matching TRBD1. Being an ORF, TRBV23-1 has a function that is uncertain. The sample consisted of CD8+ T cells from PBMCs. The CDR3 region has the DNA TGCGCCAGCAGTCGGGACAGGGGAACCGCTAACTATGGCTACACCTTC. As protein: CASSRDRGTANYGYTF.